Included here is one TCR beta chain sequence, with context. Its antigen is currently unknown. This specimen comes from a study of post-analysis software for immune sequencing data. Tagging with unique molecular identifiers was a feature of the TCR beta cDNA libraries. Input populations of about 0.95 to 11 million T cells gave rise to approximately 480,000 cDNA molecules. Each CDR3 protein is one row after TCRdb ran MiXCR on the PCR reads. Found here are 650,000 to 850,000 distinct CDR3 sequences, 53% of them singletons; the top ten hold roughly 4.4%. The study's findings and limits: F-measure co-clustering was strong for batch-matched samples. Patients had higher frequencies than controls of roughly five TRBV segments, including TRBV5-6, TRBV5-1 and TRBV20-1. Controls had significantly higher normalized Chao1 diversity than multiple sclerosis patients.

Germline loops: CDR1 SGDLS, CDR2 YYNGEE. The CDR3 totals 15 residues. The V gene end was trimmed by 0 bases and the J gene end by 8 bases; junction bases not matched to a gene: 9. The chain uses TRBV9 and TRBJ1-1; 8 bases are shared with TRBD1. The sequenced material came from blood. The sequence came from a girl aged 5 to 17 with multiple sclerosis. The CDR3 is CASSVEGVRTGEAFF. The DNA of the CDR3 is TGTGCCAGCAGCGTAGAGGGGGTCAGGACAGGGGAAGCTTTCTTT.